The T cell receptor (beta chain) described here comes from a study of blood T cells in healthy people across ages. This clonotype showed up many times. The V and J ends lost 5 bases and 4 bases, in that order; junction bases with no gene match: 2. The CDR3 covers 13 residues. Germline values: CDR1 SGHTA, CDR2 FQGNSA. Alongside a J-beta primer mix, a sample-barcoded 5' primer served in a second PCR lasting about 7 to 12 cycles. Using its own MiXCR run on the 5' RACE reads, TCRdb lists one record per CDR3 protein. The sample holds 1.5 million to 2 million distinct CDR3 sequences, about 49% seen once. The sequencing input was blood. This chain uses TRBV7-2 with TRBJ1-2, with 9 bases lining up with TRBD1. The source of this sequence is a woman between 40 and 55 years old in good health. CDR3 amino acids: CASSTGGGYGYTF. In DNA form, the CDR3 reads TGTGCCAGCAGCACAGGGGGCGGCTATGGCTACACCTTC.